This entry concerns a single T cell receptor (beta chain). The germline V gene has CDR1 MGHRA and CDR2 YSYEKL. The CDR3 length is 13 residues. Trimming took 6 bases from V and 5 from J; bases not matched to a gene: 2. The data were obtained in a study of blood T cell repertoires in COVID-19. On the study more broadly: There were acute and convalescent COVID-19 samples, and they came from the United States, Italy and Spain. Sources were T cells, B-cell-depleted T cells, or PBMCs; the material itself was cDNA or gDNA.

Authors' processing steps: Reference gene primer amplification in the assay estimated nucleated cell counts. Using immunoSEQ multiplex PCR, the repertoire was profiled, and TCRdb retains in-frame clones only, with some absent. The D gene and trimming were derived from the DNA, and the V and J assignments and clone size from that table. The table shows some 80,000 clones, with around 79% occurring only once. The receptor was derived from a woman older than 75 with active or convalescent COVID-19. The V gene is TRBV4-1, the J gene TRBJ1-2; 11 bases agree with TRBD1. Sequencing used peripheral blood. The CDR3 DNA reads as TGCGCCAGCAGGGACAGGGGGCATTATGGCTACACCTTC. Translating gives CASRDRGHYGYTF.